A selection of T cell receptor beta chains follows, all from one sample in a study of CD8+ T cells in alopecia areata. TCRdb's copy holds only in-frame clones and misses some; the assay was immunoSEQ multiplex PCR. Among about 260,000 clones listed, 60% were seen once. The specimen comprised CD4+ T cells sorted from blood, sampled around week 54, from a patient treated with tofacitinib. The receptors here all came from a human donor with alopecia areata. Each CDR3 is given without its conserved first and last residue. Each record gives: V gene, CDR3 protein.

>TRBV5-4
ASSWDRGTDTQY
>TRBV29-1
SASLERTEAF
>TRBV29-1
SVVGDAVNYGYT
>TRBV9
ASSGEGGAGSPLH
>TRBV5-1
ASSLAGQGVEQY
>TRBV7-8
ASRIRLAGYNEQF
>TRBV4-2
ASSPGGNYGYT
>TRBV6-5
ASSFGTGGEQY
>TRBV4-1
ASSAPGTRNEQF
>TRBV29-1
SVEDQGYGYT
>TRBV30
AWNRGAGAGELF
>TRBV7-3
ASSSNTDTQY
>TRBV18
ASSPLDKSSYEQY
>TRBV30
ALTLDSPVDSPLH
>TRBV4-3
ASSQDSMGKNIQY
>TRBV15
ATSTRQGAGETQY
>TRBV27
ASSVTGLHLTYEQY
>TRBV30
AWSVHGETQY
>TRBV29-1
SAVVGYEQY
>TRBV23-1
ASTSTRPSTDTQY
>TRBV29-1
SGQLNEQF
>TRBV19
ASSLYTGELF
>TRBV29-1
SAMTGANVLT
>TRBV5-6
ASSGPGPSGANVLT
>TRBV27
ASKLGTGNEKLF